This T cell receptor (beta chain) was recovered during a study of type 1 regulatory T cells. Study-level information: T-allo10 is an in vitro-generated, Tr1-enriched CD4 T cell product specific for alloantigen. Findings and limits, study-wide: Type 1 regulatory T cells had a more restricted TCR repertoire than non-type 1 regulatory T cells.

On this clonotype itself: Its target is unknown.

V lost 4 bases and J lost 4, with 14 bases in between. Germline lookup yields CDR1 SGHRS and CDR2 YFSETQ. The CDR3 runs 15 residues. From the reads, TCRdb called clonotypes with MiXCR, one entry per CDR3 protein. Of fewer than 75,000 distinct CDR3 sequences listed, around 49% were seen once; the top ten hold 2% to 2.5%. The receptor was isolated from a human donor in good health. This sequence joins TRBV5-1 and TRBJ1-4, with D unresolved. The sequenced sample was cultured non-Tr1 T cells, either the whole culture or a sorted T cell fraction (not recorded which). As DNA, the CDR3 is TGCGCCAGCAGCGGGTCCGGGTGGGGTAATGAAAAACTGTTTTTT. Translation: CASSGSGWGNEKLFF.